These T cell receptor beta chains were read from a single sample in a study of neurological immune-mediated disorders. TCRdb called the 5' RACE reads again in MiXCR, with one record for every CDR3 protein. The sample records around 80,000 distinct CDR3 sequences, over 9% being singletons. The sequenced sample consisted of PBMCs. The receptors here all came from a man in his forties in good health. Both conserved end residues are part of each CDR3. D genes are given only for firm matches. Size is stated for part of the rows, as once, few or many counts, or as a class when the clone is expanded.

D gene: NA; J gene: TRBJ1-5; clone size: many; V gene: TRBV3-1; CDR3 protein: CASSQEHGVMAQHF; CDR3 DNA: TGTGCCAGCAGCCAAGAGCACGGGGTAATGGCCCAGCATTTT
D gene: NA; J gene: TRBJ2-3; clone size: many; V gene: TRBV5-1; CDR3 protein: CASSSYSGRFFFTDTQYF; CDR3 DNA: TGCGCCAGCAGCTCCTATTCGGGACGTTTCTTCTTCACAGATACGCAGTATTTT
D gene: NA; J gene: TRBJ2-3; clone size: few; V gene: TRBV24-1; CDR3 protein: CATSNGGTDTQYF; CDR3 DNA: TGTGCCACCAGTAACGGCGGAACAGATACGCAGTATTTT
D gene: NA; J gene: TRBJ2-1; clone size: many; V gene: TRBV11-2; CDR3 protein: CASSPGLAPFSYNEQFF; CDR3 DNA: TGTGCCAGCAGCCCTGGACTTGCCCCTTTTTCCTACAATGAGCAGTTCTTC
D gene: TRBD1; J gene: TRBJ2-1; clone size: many; V gene: TRBV20-1; CDR3 protein: CSAPGQGAFNEQFF; CDR3 DNA: TGCAGTGCTCCGGGACAGGGGGCTTTCAATGAGCAGTTCTTC
D gene: NA; J gene: TRBJ1-1; clone size: many; V gene: TRBV9; CDR3 protein: CASSKGGGPEAFF; CDR3 DNA: TGTGCCAGCAGTAAAGGGGGGGGGCCTGAAGCTTTCTTT
D gene: NA; J gene: TRBJ2-3; clone size: many; V gene: TRBV12-5; CDR3 protein: CASGLPGTDTQYF; CDR3 DNA: TGTGCTAGTGGTTTGCCGGGGACAGATACGCAGTATTTT
D gene: NA; J gene: TRBJ1-3; clone size: many; V gene: TRBV12-3/TRBV12-4; CDR3 protein: CASTKGVTIYF; CDR3 DNA: TGTGCCAGCACGAAGGGGGTCACCATATATTTT
D gene: NA; J gene: TRBJ2-2; clone size: many; V gene: TRBV29-1; CDR3 protein: CSVAGAGELFF; CDR3 DNA: TGCAGCGTTGCAGGAGCCGGGGAGCTGTTTTTT
D gene: NA; J gene: TRBJ2-7; clone size: many; V gene: TRBV7-9; CDR3 protein: CASSFSHRDEQYF; CDR3 DNA: TGTGCCAGCAGCTTCTCTCACAGGGACGAGCAGTACTTC
D gene: NA; J gene: TRBJ2-6; clone size: many; V gene: TRBV6-5; CDR3 protein: CASSPLGGSSSGANVLTF; CDR3 DNA: TGTGCCAGCAGTCCTTTAGGGGGGTCTAGCTCTGGGGCCAACGTCCTGACTTTC
D gene: TRBD1; J gene: TRBJ2-7; clone size: many; V gene: TRBV29-1; CDR3 protein: CSALPYTGDDSYEQYF; CDR3 DNA: TGCAGCGCCCTACCCTATACAGGGGACGACTCCTACGAGCAGTACTTC
D gene: NA; J gene: TRBJ1-1; clone size: NA; V gene: TRBV18; CDR3 protein: CASSPPVGEAFF; CDR3 DNA: TGTGCCAGCTCACCACCGGTGGGAGAAGCTTTCTTT
D gene: NA; J gene: TRBJ1-6; clone size: many; V gene: TRBV27; CDR3 protein: CASSLSRGSSYNSPLHF; CDR3 DNA: TGTGCCAGCAGTTTATCGCGGGGGAGCTCCTATAATTCACCCCTCCACTTT
D gene: NA; J gene: TRBJ1-6; clone size: NA; V gene: TRBV7-2; CDR3 protein: CASSLTSGNSPLHF; CDR3 DNA: TGTGCCAGCAGCTTAACATCAGGGAATTCACCCCTCCACTTT
D gene: NA; J gene: TRBJ1-1; clone size: many; V gene: TRBV12-3/TRBV12-4; CDR3 protein: CASEKNTEAFF; CDR3 DNA: TGTGCCAGCGAAAAGAACACTGAAGCTTTCTTT
D gene: NA; J gene: TRBJ1-5; clone size: few; V gene: TRBV29-1; CDR3 protein: CSVEGPERGQPQHF; CDR3 DNA: TGCAGCGTTGAAGGCCCCGAACGAGGTCAGCCCCAGCATTTT
D gene: NA; J gene: TRBJ2-7; clone size: many; V gene: TRBV29-1; CDR3 protein: CSVVPQETYEQYF; CDR3 DNA: TGCAGCGTTGTGCCACAGGAAACCTACGAGCAGTACTTC
D gene: TRBD1; J gene: TRBJ2-7; clone size: many; V gene: TRBV24-1; CDR3 protein: CATSDWTGSFYEQYF; CDR3 DNA: TGTGCCACCAGTGATTGGACAGGGAGCTTCTACGAGCAGTACTTC
D gene: NA; J gene: TRBJ1-2; clone size: many; V gene: TRBV7-6; CDR3 protein: CASSLAEGNYGYTF; CDR3 DNA: TGTGCCAGCAGCTTAGCGGAAGGGAACTATGGCTACACCTTC
D gene: NA; J gene: TRBJ2-7; clone size: many; V gene: TRBV6-5; CDR3 protein: CASRRGLSDEQYF; CDR3 DNA: TGTGCCAGCAGACGCGGACTCTCAGACGAGCAGTACTTC
D gene: NA; J gene: TRBJ2-5; clone size: NA; V gene: TRBV29-1; CDR3 protein: CSVEEDPPAETQYF; CDR3 DNA: TGCAGCGTTGAAGAAGACCCGCCCGCGGAGACCCAGTACTTC
D gene: TRBD1; J gene: TRBJ2-1; clone size: few; V gene: TRBV5-1; CDR3 protein: CASSMGQRYNEQFF; CDR3 DNA: TGCGCCAGCAGCATGGGACAGCGTTACAATGAGCAGTTCTTC
D gene: TRBD1; J gene: TRBJ1-5; clone size: many; V gene: TRBV7-9; CDR3 protein: CASSLHGTGGVSNQPQHF; CDR3 DNA: TGTGCCAGCAGCTTACATGGGACAGGGGGCGTAAGCAATCAGCCCCAGCATTTT
D gene: TRBD1; J gene: TRBJ1-2; clone size: many; V gene: TRBV7-8; CDR3 protein: CASSLMVDRRGYGYTF; CDR3 DNA: TGTGCCAGCAGCCTCATGGTGGACAGGCGAGGATATGGCTACACCTTC
D gene: TRBD1; J gene: TRBJ2-7; clone size: NA; V gene: TRBV11-2; CDR3 protein: CASSRLTGMGEQYF; CDR3 DNA: TGTGCCAGCAGCCGCCTGACAGGGATGGGCGAGCAGTACTTC
D gene: NA; J gene: TRBJ1-5; clone size: few; V gene: TRBV10-1; CDR3 protein: CASSRDNNQPQHF; CDR3 DNA: TGCGCCAGCAGCCGGGACAACAATCAGCCCCAGCATTTT
D gene: NA; J gene: TRBJ2-2; clone size: many; V gene: TRBV7-2; CDR3 protein: CASSSDGTGELFF; CDR3 DNA: TGTGCCAGCAGCTCCGACGGTACCGGGGAGCTGTTTTTT
D gene: NA; J gene: TRBJ2-1; clone size: many; V gene: TRBV20-1; CDR3 protein: CSSSDLLRRNEQFF; CDR3 DNA: TGCAGCTCCTCTGACCTTCTTCGGAGGAATGAGCAGTTCTTC
D gene: TRBD1; J gene: TRBJ1-6; clone size: many; V gene: TRBV5-1; CDR3 protein: CASSSSSDRARSPLHF; CDR3 DNA: TGCGCCAGCAGCTCCTCTTCGGACAGGGCCCGTTCACCCCTCCACTTT
D gene: TRBD2; J gene: TRBJ2-1; clone size: NA; V gene: TRBV5-4; CDR3 protein: CASSLGAGGHSEQFF; CDR3 DNA: TGTGCCAGCAGCTTAGGGGCGGGAGGGCATAGTGAGCAGTTCTTC
D gene: TRBD1; J gene: TRBJ1-3; clone size: many; V gene: TRBV7-9; CDR3 protein: CASSSYWTGGSSGNTIYF; CDR3 DNA: TGTGCCAGCAGCTCTTACTGGACAGGGGGATCCTCTGGAAACACCATATATTTT
D gene: TRBD2; J gene: TRBJ2-2; clone size: many; V gene: TRBV11-2; CDR3 protein: CASRGLAENTGELFF; CDR3 DNA: TGTGCCAGCCGCGGACTAGCGGAAAACACCGGGGAGCTGTTTTTT
D gene: NA; J gene: TRBJ2-2; clone size: many; V gene: TRBV2; CDR3 protein: CASSVASPGELFF; CDR3 DNA: TGTGCCAGCAGTGTGGCTAGCCCCGGGGAGCTGTTTTTT
D gene: NA; J gene: TRBJ2-3; clone size: many; V gene: TRBV9; CDR3 protein: CASSPRAGTSTDTQYF; CDR3 DNA: TGTGCCAGCAGCCCGCGGGCGGGAACCAGCACAGATACGCAGTATTTT
D gene: TRBD1; J gene: TRBJ2-7; clone size: many; V gene: TRBV6-6; CDR3 protein: CASSRDRGGNEQYF; CDR3 DNA: TGTGCCAGCAGTCGGGACAGGGGGGGAAACGAGCAGTACTTC
D gene: NA; J gene: TRBJ1-5; clone size: many; V gene: TRBV5-6; CDR3 protein: CASSFWSERNQPQHF; CDR3 DNA: TGTGCCAGCAGCTTCTGGTCAGAACGCAATCAGCCCCAGCATTTT
D gene: NA; J gene: TRBJ1-1; clone size: many; V gene: TRBV5-1; CDR3 protein: CASSLVGHTEAFF; CDR3 DNA: TGCGCCAGCAGCTTGGTTGGACACACTGAAGCTTTCTTT
D gene: NA; J gene: TRBJ2-3; clone size: many; V gene: TRBV7-2; CDR3 protein: CASSPRWGGTDTQYF; CDR3 DNA: TGTGCCAGCAGCCCTCGGTGGGGGGGCACAGATACGCAGTATTTT
D gene: NA; J gene: TRBJ1-1; clone size: many; V gene: TRBV9; CDR3 protein: CASSVNGGGVAFF; CDR3 DNA: TGTGCCAGCAGCGTAAACGGTGGGGGGGTGGCTTTCTTT